Listed below are T cell receptor beta chains from one sample, sequenced in a study of OX40 agonist ivuxolimab in advanced cancers. The data were produced by immunoSEQ multiplex PCR, yet TCRdb's version contains in-frame clones alone and is incomplete. The sample shows approximately 61,000 clones, about 85% of them seen only once. Sequenced here: CD4+ or CD8+ T cells sorted from blood, sampled in a trial of the OX40 agonist ivuxolimab. These receptors were collected from an adult with an advanced solid tumor such as melanoma, head and neck, liver or kidney cancer. The CDR3 runs from the conserved cysteine through the conserved F or W. The order of the fields is D gene, J gene, V gene, clone size, CDR3 protein, CDR3 DNA. The D gene is left open where the match is weak. The size field is filled for only some rows; it gives once, few, many or a size class.

- TRBJ2-5 TRBV7-2 - CASSLGGVETQYF TGTGCCAGCAGCTTAGGTGGTGTGGAGACCCAGTACTTC
- TRBJ2-5 TRBV19 few CASSRGIEETQYF TGTGCCAGTAGTCGCGGGATCGAGGAGACCCAGTACTTC
- TRBJ2-7 TRBV2 - CASTRVSSYEQYF TGTGCCAGCACTCGAGTGAGCTCCTACGAGCAGTACTTC
TRBD1 TRBJ1-2 TRBV19 - CASSPRDREAYGYTF TGTGCCAGTAGTCCCCGGGACAGGGAGGCCTATGGCTACACCTTC
- TRBJ1-2 TRBV29-1 - CSDGGLGGGYTF TGCAGCGACGGGGGATTGGGTGGTGGCTACACCTTC
TRBD2 TRBJ2-3 TRBV9 once CASSFSGGGPDTQYF TGTGCCAGCAGCTTTAGCGGGGGGGGGCCAGATACGCAGTATTTT
- TRBJ2-7 TRBV7-8 - CASSYLTGSYEQYF TGTGCCAGCAGCTACCTGACGGGCTCCTACGAGCAGTACTTC
TRBD1 TRBJ1-2 TRBV5-1 - CASSLWTGDHGYTF TGCGCCAGCAGCTTATGGACAGGGGATCATGGCTACACCTTC
- TRBJ1-1 TRBV9 - CASSLARVNTEAFF TGTGCCAGCAGCCTAGCCAGGGTTAACACTGAAGCTTTCTTT
TRBD2 TRBJ2-5 TRBV15 once CATSRVPSGVQETQYF TGTGCCACCAGCAGAGTCCCTAGCGGGGTTCAAGAGACCCAGTACTTC
- TRBJ1-5 TRBV19 few CASSTSGTANQPQHF TGTGCCAGTAGTACCTCCGGGACGGCGAATCAGCCCCAGCATTTT
TRBD1 TRBJ1-2 TRBV14 - CASSQKWTGTNYGYTF TGTGCCAGCAGCCAAAAATGGACAGGGACTAACTATGGCTACACCTTC
TRBD1 TRBJ2-2 TRBV2 - CASSGDRGRRELFF TGTGCCAGCAGCGGAGACAGGGGGCGAAGGGAGCTGTTTTTT
- TRBJ2-4 TRBV7-2 - CASRSPAKNIQYF TGTGCCAGCAGATCTCCGGCCAAAAACATTCAGTACTTC
- TRBJ1-3 TRBV5-1 - CASSRESDTFSGNTIYF TGCGCCAGCAGCCGGGAGTCCGACACCTTCTCTGGAAACACCATATATTTT
TRBD2 TRBJ2-5 TRBV9 - CASSVAGLAGGETQYF TGTGCCAGCAGCGTAGCAGGACTAGCGGGGGGTGAGACCCAGTACTTC
TRBD2 TRBJ2-3 TRBV13 - CASRELGLAGGTDTQYF TGTGCCAGCAGGGAACTGGGACTAGCGGGAGGCACAGATACGCAGTATTTT
TRBD1 TRBJ1-5 TRBV18 - CASSPGATGDKAQHF TGTGCCAGCTCACCAGGGGCGACAGGGGACAAGGCCCAGCATTTT
- TRBJ2-1 TRBV6-5 - CASSYALANYNEQFF TGTGCCAGCAGTTATGCTCTAGCAAACTACAATGAGCAGTTCTTC
- TRBJ2-2 TRBV28 once CASSYPQGRGTGELFF TGTGCCAGCAGCTACCCACAGGGGAGGGGCACCGGGGAGCTGTTTTTT
- TRBJ1-2 TRBV5-5 - CASSPPPGSNYGYTF TGTGCCAGCAGCCCCCCCCCAGGGTCTAACTATGGCTACACCTTC
- TRBJ1-6 TRBV7-2 few CASSLAPHDSLLHF TGTGCCAGCAGCTTAGCCCCTCACGACAGCCTTCTCCACTTT
- TRBJ1-4 TRBV5-6 - CASSLGGGEKLFF TGTGCCAGCAGCTTGGGTGGAGGTGAAAAACTGTTTTTT
- TRBJ2-1 TRBV7-9 - CASSFFNEQFF TGTGCCAGCAGCTTTTTTAATGAGCAGTTCTTC
- TRBJ2-3 TRBV30 - CAWGRIRTDTQYF TGTGCCTGGGGTCGAATTCGCACAGATACGCAGTATTTT
- TRBJ1-2 TRBV28 - CASSFTDNNYGYTF TGTGCCAGCAGTTTTACGGACAATAACTATGGCTACACCTTC
- TRBJ1-2 TRBV6-5 - CASSSRSHGYTF TGTGCCAGCAGTTCTCGATCTCATGGCTACACCTTC
- TRBJ1-4 TRBV7-8 - CASSLDTVRATNEKLFF TGTGCCAGCAGCTTAGATACAGTAAGAGCAACTAATGAAAAACTGTTTTTT
- TRBJ1-2 TRBV6-5 - CASRHTRDGDSSYTF TGTGCCAGCAGACATACTCGGGACGGGGACTCGAGCTACACCTTC
- TRBJ2-5 TRBV7-2 - CASSLSPAQETQYF TGTGCCAGCAGCTTATCTCCAGCCCAAGAGACCCAGTACTTC
- TRBJ2-2 TRBV11-3 - CASSSRTGELFF TGTGCCAGCAGCTCTAGGACCGGGGAGCTGTTTTTT
- TRBJ1-5 TRBV2 - CASTHEPPEPQHF TGTGCCAGCACCCACGAACCGCCGGAGCCCCAGCATTTT
TRBD2 TRBJ2-7 TRBV7-3 - CASSLAGGLPPPPQYF TGTGCCAGCAGCTTAGCGGGGGGCTTGCCCCCCCCACCTCAGTACTTC
TRBD1 TRBJ1-4 TRBV4-1 - CASSPLGTAGGTNEKLFF TGCGCCAGCAGCCCCCTCGGGACAGCGGGAGGGACTAATGAAAAACTGTTTTTT
TRBD2 TRBJ2-3 TRBV9 - CASSVEGLATDTQYF TGTGCCAGCAGCGTAGAGGGACTAGCGACAGATACGCAGTATTTT
TRBD1 TRBJ2-7 TRBV10-1 - CASSGTGREQYF TGCGCCAGCAGTGGGACAGGACGCGAGCAGTACTTC
TRBD1 TRBJ2-5 TRBV7-2 - CASSSGTGKTQYF TGTGCCAGCAGCAGTGGGACAGGGAAGACCCAGTACTTC
TRBD2 TRBJ2-1 TRBV30 once CAWSSPSAGARNEQFF TGTGCCTGGAGTTCTCCCTCAGCGGGAGCGAGGAATGAGCAGTTCTTC
- TRBJ2-5 TRBV7-7 - CASSTGGGETQYF TGTGCTAGCAGCACAGGGGGGGGAGAGACCCAGTACTTC
- TRBJ1-4 TRBV28 - CASSGVGWGEKLFF TGTGCCAGCAGCGGGGTGGGGTGGGGGGAAAAACTGTTTTTT
- TRBJ2-7 TRBV4-3 - CASSQAPYYEQYF TGCGCCAGCAGCCAAGCCCCCTACTACGAGCAGTACTTC
- TRBJ1-4 TRBV2 - CASRGSGTRRGERTEKLFF TGTGCCAGCAGGGGCTCCGGGACAAGGAGGGGGGAGAGGACTGAAAAACTGTTTTTT
TRBD2 TRBJ2-5 TRBV11-3 - CASSQGLAGGVETQYF TGTGCCAGCAGCCAAGGACTAGCGGGAGGGGTAGAGACCCAGTACTTC
- TRBJ2-4 TRBV23-1 - CASRRRAGGNIQYF TGCGCCAGCAGACGCCGGGCCGGGGGAAACATTCAGTACTTC
TRBD2 TRBJ2-5 TRBV11-3 - CASSLRGVASETQYF TGTGCCAGCAGCTTACGGGGGGTGGCATCAGAGACCCAGTACTTC
TRBD1 TRBJ1-5 TRBV30 - CAWSGQGNQPQHF TGTGCCTGGAGCGGACAGGGCAATCAGCCCCAGCATTTT
TRBD2 TRBJ2-2 TRBV28 - CASSLYWTRGNTGELFF TGTGCCAGCAGTTTATATTGGACTAGAGGGAACACCGGGGAGCTGTTTTTT
TRBD2 TRBJ2-1 TRBV27 - CASSFQLAGNEQFF TGTGCCAGCAGTTTCCAGCTAGCGGGGAATGAGCAGTTCTTC
- TRBJ2-2 TRBV19 - CASSSSGVGTGELFF TGTGCCAGTAGTAGCTCGGGGGTCGGGACCGGGGAGCTGTTTTTT